The rows below give T cell receptor beta chains drawn from one sample of a study of T cells in Graves' hyperthyroidism and ophthalmopathy. MiXCR, applied by TCRdb to the multiplex PCR reads, yields one record per CDR3 protein. There are roughly 700,000 distinct CDR3 sequences in the sample; around 16% occur only once, and less than 20% lies in the top ten. Input material: blood. The receptors were gathered from a man in his fifties with Graves' hyperthyroidism. Both conserved end residues are part of each CDR3. D genes are given only for firm matches. Only part of the rows carry a size: once, few, many, or a class if the clone is expanded.

TRBJ1-1 16 TRBV7-3 - few TGTGCCAGCAGCTCGAGGGCCGCGGGGTTAAACACTGAAGCTTTCTTT CASSSRAAGLNTEAFF
TRBJ2-1 16 TRBV20-1 TRBD2 - TGCAGTGCTAGGAAAGGACTAGCGGGACAGTACAATGAGCAGTTCTTC CSARKGLAGQYNEQFF
TRBJ2-1 17 TRBV6-1 - - TGTGCCAGCAGTGAAGCCGCTGCGGGACCCCCCTACAATGAGCAGTTCTTC CASSEAAAGPPYNEQFF
TRBJ2-2 13 TRBV20-1 - few TGCAGTGCTAGTGGGCGGGTCACCGGGGAGCTGTTTTTT CSASGRVTGELFF
TRBJ1-2 11 TRBV12-3/TRBV12-4 - - TGTGCCAGCTCGTTGGCATATGGCTACACCTTC CASSLAYGYTF
TRBJ2-1 15 TRBV11-2 - many TGTGCCAGCAGCTTAGTCCGGGCCTCCTACAATGAGCAGTTCTTC CASSLVRASYNEQFF
TRBJ2-1 13 TRBV7-2 - - TGTGCCAGCAGCTTAAGGTATGACAATGAGCAGTTCTTC CASSLRYDNEQFF
TRBJ2-7 14 TRBV6-5 TRBD1 many TGTGCCAGCAGTTACGACAGGGGCATCTACGAGCAGTACTTC CASSYDRGIYEQYF
TRBJ1-2 14 TRBV7-9 - - TGTGCCAGCAGCCCGACCCGCAGAGAGCGCGGCTACACCTTC CASSPTRRERGYTF
TRBJ1-2 13 TRBV28 - many TGTGCCAGCAGACCCTCAGCTAACTATGGCTACACCTTC CASRPSANYGYTF
TRBJ2-5 10 TRBV6-1 - many TGTGCCAGCAGGGAGGAGACCCAGTACTTC CASREETQYF
TRBJ1-2 14 TRBV7-2 - few TGTGCCAGCAGCTCTACAGCGGACGGGGATGGCTACACCTTC CASSSTADGDGYTF
TRBJ1-1 12 TRBV20-1 TRBD1 many TGCAGTGCTACTGGGGACAGCACTGAAGCTTTCTTT CSATGDSTEAFF
TRBJ2-7 14 TRBV6-4 TRBD2 many TGTGCCAGCAGCGTTCTAGCGGGAGATGACGAGCAGTACTTC CASSVLAGDDEQYF
TRBJ2-7 16 TRBV28 TRBD1 many TGTGCCAGCAGTTTATTGGGACAGTCGAACACCTACGAGCAGTACTTC CASSLLGQSNTYEQYF
TRBJ1-2 15 TRBV6-1 TRBD1 few TGTGCCAGCAGTTCCACCAGGGGGCTTAACTATGGCTACACCTTC CASSSTRGLNYGYTF
TRBJ2-6 16 TRBV28 - many TGTGCCAGCAGTTTGCAGGGGTGGTACGGGGCCAACGTCCTGACTTTC CASSLQGWYGANVLTF
TRBJ2-1 15 TRBV11-1 TRBD2 many TGTGCCAGCAGCTCGATGAGCGGGAACTACAATGAGCAGTTCTTC CASSSMSGNYNEQFF
TRBJ1-6 18 TRBV11-2 - many TGTGCCAGCAGCTCGCGAGGTCAGGAAAGCTCCTATAATTCACCCCTCCACTTT CASSSRGQESSYNSPLHF
TRBJ2-1 16 TRBV28 TRBD2 few TGTGCCAGCAGTTCCCTCGAAGCGGGAGCCTACAATGAGCAGTTCTTC CASSSLEAGAYNEQFF
TRBJ2-2 16 TRBV27 - many TGTGCCAGCAGTGTGTACAGGATATCGAACACCGGGGAGCTGTTTTTT CASSVYRISNTGELFF
TRBJ2-7 14 TRBV27 - - TGTGACAGCAGCCCACAGGGAGCCTCCTACGAGCAGTACTTC CDSSPQGASYEQYF
TRBJ2-5 14 TRBV28 - many TGTGCCAGCAGTTTATGGGGGGGCCAAGAGACCCAGTACTTC CASSLWGGQETQYF
TRBJ2-7 15 TRBV14 TRBD1 - TGTGCCAGCGGCCTCGGACAGGGTCTTTCCTACGAGCAGTACTTC CASGLGQGLSYEQYF
TRBJ2-1 17 TRBV27 TRBD2 few TGTGCCAGCAGTTTAGAGGGCACAAGCGGGAGGATTCGTGAGCAGTTCTTC CASSLEGTSGRIREQFF
TRBJ1-1 17 TRBV7-9 - - TGTGCCAGCAGCTTAGATGGCAGGAGTTACCCGAACACTGAAGCTTTCTTT CASSLDGRSYPNTEAFF
TRBJ2-2 13 TRBV24-1 - - TGTGCCACCAGTGGCAAGAACACCGGGGAGCTGTTTTTT CATSGKNTGELFF
TRBJ1-5 17 TRBV6-1 TRBD1 - TGTGCCAGCAGTCAAACCAGGGGGGGGGCAAGCAATCAGCCCCAGCATTTT CASSQTRGGASNQPQHF
TRBJ2-7 15 TRBV6-9 - many TGTGCCAGAATACTTCAGAGCCTAGAAGACTACGAGCAGTACTTC CARILQSLEDYEQYF
TRBJ2-7 18 TRBV2 - many TGTGCCAGCAGTGAAGCGCTTAAGGCAACACTAAACTCCTACGAGCAGTACTTC CASSEALKATLNSYEQYF
TRBJ1-1 12 TRBV7-2 - few TGTACCAGCAGCATCCAGGCCTCTGAAGCTTTCTTT CTSSIQASEAFF
TRBJ2-5 15 TRBV6-2/TRBV6-3 TRBD2 many TGTGCCAGCAGTTCTTCACTAGCGGGCCATCCTGCCCAGTACTTC CASSSSLAGHPAQYF
TRBJ2-7 13 TRBV7-9 - - TGTGCCAGCAGCTCCCCGTCCCCCTACGAGCAGTACTTC CASSSPSPYEQYF
TRBJ1-2 13 TRBV20-1 - many TGCAGTGCTAGTCCTCAGGGTTCCTATGGCTACACCTTC CSASPQGSYGYTF
TRBJ2-7 12 TRBV10-3 TRBD2 few TGTGCCATCGCGGGAGGGACCTACGAGCAGTACTTC CAIAGGTYEQYF
TRBJ2-1 14 TRBV3-1 - many TGTGCCAGCAGCCAGCCAAAAATATACAATGAGCAGTTCTTC CASSQPKIYNEQFF
TRBJ2-3 16 TRBV9 - - TGTGCCAGCAGCGTAGGGGCTAGCAGGGTCACAGATACGCAGTATTTT CASSVGASRVTDTQYF
TRBJ1-1 14 TRBV7-9 TRBD1 - TGTGCCAGCAGCCACCGGGACAGGAGGACTAAAGCTTTCTTT CASSHRDRRTKAFF
TRBJ2-7 16 TRBV18 TRBD2 many TGTGCCAGCTCACCACCGGGAATAGCGGGGGGGTACGAGCAGTACTTC CASSPPGIAGGYEQYF
TRBJ1-1 14 TRBV5-6 - - TGTGCCAGCAGCTTGGTTTACAGCAACACTGAAGCTTTCTTT CASSLVYSNTEAFF
TRBJ1-1 15 TRBV5-1 TRBD1 few TGCGCCAGCAGCCGATGGACAGGGACGAACACTGAAGCTTTCTTT CASSRWTGTNTEAFF
TRBJ1-3 17 TRBV2 - many TGTGCCAGCAGCCCCCTGGGACGTATGCACTCTGGAAACACCATATATTTT CASSPLGRMHSGNTIYF
TRBJ2-3 18 TRBV6-2/TRBV6-3 TRBD2 many TGTGCCAGCAGTTACAAAGGACTAGCGGGTCACAACACAGATACGCAGTATTTT CASSYKGLAGHNTDTQYF
TRBJ2-1 15 TRBV5-1 - - TGCGCCAGCAGCTTGGGGAGGGGGCTTGACAATGAGCAGTTCTTC CASSLGRGLDNEQFF
TRBJ1-1 13 TRBV5-1 - many TGCGCCAGCACCTCTCAGGGGAACACTGAAGCTTTCTTT CASTSQGNTEAFF
TRBJ2-7 17 TRBV20-1 TRBD2 many TGCAGTGCTGAGGGACTAGCGGTACTACGTAACCTTAGAGAGCAGTACTTC CSAEGLAVLRNLREQYF
TRBJ1-5 15 TRBV27 - few TGTGCCAGCAGTTTATTGGGGGATAGCAATCAGCCCCAGCATTTT CASSLLGDSNQPQHF
TRBJ1-6 16 TRBV7-2 - many TGTGCCAGCAGCTTAGCACTCGTCTCCTATAATTCACCCCTCCACTTT CASSLALVSYNSPLHF
TRBJ1-4 13 TRBV30 - once TGTGCCGGATCCACAAACCTGGATGAAAAACTGTTTTTT CAGSTNLDEKLFF
TRBJ2-5 14 TRBV2 TRBD2 many TGTGCCACCAAAGCGGGATCTTCTAAAGAGACCCAGTACTTC CATKAGSSKETQYF
TRBJ1-4 13 TRBV6-7 - once TGTGCCAGCAGGAAGGACTATAATGAAAAACTGTTTTTT CASRKDYNEKLFF
TRBJ2-1 15 TRBV30 TRBD2 - TGTGCCTGGAGTCCTACTAGCGTGGGGGGCAATGAGCAGTTCTTC CAWSPTSVGGNEQFF
TRBJ2-7 13 TRBV11-2 - many TGTGCCAGCAGCTCCGAACTCTCCTACGAGCAGTACTTC CASSSELSYEQYF
TRBJ1-1 15 TRBV6-5 - many TGTGCCAGCAGTTACTCGTGGGGACACAACACTGAAGCTTTCTTT CASSYSWGHNTEAFF
TRBJ2-3 14 TRBV6-1 TRBD2 many TGTGCCAGCAGTGCTGGCGGGAGTGCAGATACGCAGTATTTT CASSAGGSADTQYF
TRBJ2-5 10 TRBV2 - many TGTGCCAGCGAAGAAGAGACCCAGTACTTC CASEEETQYF
TRBJ2-4 14 TRBV6-1 - - TGTGCCAGCAGTTTCCTGGACGGCAAAAACATTCAGTACTTC CASSFLDGKNIQYF
TRBJ2-7 15 TRBV4-2 TRBD1 - TGTGCCAGCAGCCAAGCCGAGACAGGGGGTTACGAGCAGTACTTC CASSQAETGGYEQYF
TRBJ2-1 12 TRBV12-3/TRBV12-4 TRBD1 few TGTGCCAGCAGTAAGGGCCCCGGGACAGTACTCTTC CASSKGPGTVLF
TRBJ2-1 17 TRBV5-1 TRBD2 - TGCGCCAGCAGCTCACGGTCGGGACTAGCGGGAAACTGTGAGCAGTTCTTC CASSSRSGLAGNCEQFF